This T cell receptor (beta chain) was observed in a study of blood T cell repertoires in COVID-19. In the study's own analysis: The authors estimated nucleated cell counts from reference gene primer amplification. TCRdb's table, derived via immunoSEQ multiplex PCR, lists solely in-frame clones and lacks some. That table gives V, J and clone size, and the DNA gave D and trimming. The sample includes around 230,000 clones, 85% to 90% of them seen just once. With 5 bases removed from V and 4 bases from J, the gap between germline ends came to 13 bases. Germline V lookup: CDR1 SGHRS, CDR2 YFSETQ. This CDR3 has 14 residues.

The receptor's source is a woman aged 25 to 39 with acute COVID-19. The V gene is TRBV5-1, the J gene TRBJ1-3; D not certain. Material: PBMCs or T cells enriched from blood (not recorded which). The CDR3 here is CASSPGDGGNTIYF. For the CDR3, the DNA is TGCGCCAGCAGTCCTGGAGACGGGGGAAACACCATATATTTT.